The T cell receptor beta chain under discussion was sequenced for a study of blood T cell repertoires in COVID-19. Study context: The United States, Italy and Spain supplied acute and convalescent COVID-19 samples. In each case, the material was cDNA or gDNA derived from T cells, B-cell-depleted T cells, or PBMCs.

As handled by the study authors: Amplification of reference gene primers provided the estimated nucleated cell counts. This table comes from immunoSEQ multiplex PCR, and its TCRdb copy is limited to in-frame clones, with some not included. The V and J calls and clone size are taken from that table; D and trimming were inferred from the DNA. The sample lists about 59,000 clones, roughly 91% occurring once. CDR3 length: 15 amino acids. Germline V gives CDR1 SEHNR, CDR2 FQNEAQ (reference sequence). V was pared by 5 bases and J by 2 bases, with 6 bases of the junction left unmatched. Only one count was recorded for this clone.

Sample: peripheral blood. The genes are TRBV7-9 and TRBJ1-1, with TRBD1 matching over 9 bases. The source of this sequence is a human donor in a cohort sampled during active COVID-19. The CDR3 spells CASSPNRGLNTEAFF. The DNA for the CDR3 is TGTGCCAGCAGCCCGAACAGGGGGCTAAACACTGAAGCTTTCTTT.